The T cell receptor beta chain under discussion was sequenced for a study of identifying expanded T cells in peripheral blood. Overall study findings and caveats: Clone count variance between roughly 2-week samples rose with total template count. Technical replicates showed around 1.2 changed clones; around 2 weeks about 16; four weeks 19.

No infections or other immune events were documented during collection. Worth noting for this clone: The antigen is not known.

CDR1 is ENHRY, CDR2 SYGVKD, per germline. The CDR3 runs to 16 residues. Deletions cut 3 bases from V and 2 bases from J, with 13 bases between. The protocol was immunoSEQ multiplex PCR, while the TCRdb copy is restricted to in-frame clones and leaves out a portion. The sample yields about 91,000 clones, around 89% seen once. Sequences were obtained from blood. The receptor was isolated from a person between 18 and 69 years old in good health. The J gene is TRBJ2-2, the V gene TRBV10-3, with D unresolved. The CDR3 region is CAISDFQSINTGELFF. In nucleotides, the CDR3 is TGTGCCATCAGTGACTTCCAGTCGATTAACACCGGGGAGCTGTTTTTT.